One TCR beta chain is described in this entry. Its antigen is not identified. Here immunoSEQ multiplex PCR was the method, and the copy in TCRdb shows in-frame clones only, minus some. Of 200,000 or so clones listed, 93% are singletons. The data were taken from a study of T cell responses to AZD1222 COVID-19 vaccine. Broader study findings: Reportedly, close to half of spike-specific TCRs are directed against unmutated variant regions. Sampling captured repertoires only after the peak T cell response. Baseline serology detected seropositivity in only six AZD1222 recipients. Vaccination with two AZD1222 doses was followed by a rise in Spike-specific TCR breadth and depth.

The germline V gene encodes CDR1 MDHEN and CDR2 SYDVKM. V gave up 6 bases and J gave up 7 bases; unmatched junction bases: 9. CDR3 length: 14 residues. Sample: peripheral blood, taken on day 0 of MenACWY control vaccination. The TCR sequence derives from an adult in good health. This chain joins TRBV28 and TRBJ1-2; 9 bases align to TRBD1. The CDR3 protein is CASSTGGFYVGYTF. The CDR3, as DNA: TGTGCCAGCAGCACAGGGGGCTTTTATGTTGGCTACACCTTC.